These T cell receptor beta chains were read from a single sample in a study of CD8 T cells in Susac syndrome. TCRdb used MiXCR to reprocess the immunoSEQ multiplex PCR reads, holding one entry per CDR3 protein. The sample holds about 300,000 distinct CDR3 sequences, approximately 85% seen once. The sequenced sample consisted of CD8+ T cells from PBMCs. These receptors were taken from a human donor with multiple sclerosis. Both conserved end residues are part of each CDR3. The D gene is left open where the match is weak. The size entry is marked missing in some rows and otherwise reads once, few, many or a size class.

j_call | clone_size | d_call | v_call | cdr3_aa | cdr3_nt
TRBJ1-1 | NA | NA | TRBV29-1 | CSALGLGPPEAFF | TGCAGCGCCCTAGGTCTGGGACCGCCGGAAGCTTTCTTT
TRBJ2-3 | NA | NA | TRBV20-1 | CSSASFADRTDTQYF | TGCAGTTCCGCCAGTTTTGCAGACCGCACAGATACGCAGTATTTT
TRBJ2-2 | NA | NA | TRBV9 | CASRNNTGELFF | TGTGCCAGCAGGAATAACACCGGGGAGCTGTTTTTT
TRBJ1-3 | NA | NA | TRBV15 | CATSRDRSPILNGNTIYF | TGTGCCACCAGCAGAGATCGGAGCCCCATACTAAACGGAAACACCATATATTTT
TRBJ1-2 | once | TRBD1 | TRBV9 | CASSEGQGPNYGYTF | TGTGCCAGCAGCGAAGGACAGGGGCCTAACTATGGCTACACCTTC
TRBJ2-3 | NA | NA | TRBV27 | CASSRPTSSTDTQYF | TGTGCCAGCAGTCGACCGACTAGTAGCACAGATACGCAGTATTTT
TRBJ1-1 | NA | NA | TRBV12-3/TRBV12-4 | CASRLPGRNTEAFF | TGTGCCAGCAGATTACCGGGACGGAACACTGAAGCTTTCTTT
TRBJ2-1 | NA | TRBD2 | TRBV29-1 | CSVDGVASGSVDNEQFF | TGCAGCGTTGATGGGGTAGCTAGCGGGAGTGTCGACAATGAGCAGTTCTTC
TRBJ2-1 | NA | TRBD1 | TRBV20-1 | CSARVWDRGGNEQFF | TGCAGTGCTAGAGTTTGGGACAGGGGAGGCAATGAGCAGTTCTTC
TRBJ1-3 | NA | NA | TRBV7-6 | CASSPGRASGNTIYF | TGTGCCAGCAGCCCCGGACGGGCCTCTGGAAACACCATATATTTT
TRBJ2-5 | NA | NA | TRBV27 | CASSPRGETQYF | TGTGCCAGCAGCCCTAGGGGGGAGACCCAGTACTTC
TRBJ2-6 | NA | TRBD1 | TRBV30 | CAWRRWTGPDSGANVLTF | TGTGCCTGGAGAAGGTGGACAGGGCCAGACTCTGGGGCCAACGTCCTGACTTTC
TRBJ1-3 | NA | NA | TRBV7-9 | CASTSAGDSGNTIYF | TGTGCCAGCACCTCCGCAGGAGACTCTGGAAACACCATATATTTT
TRBJ2-3 | NA | TRBD1 | TRBV28 | CASSIDRDSTDTQYF | TGTGCCAGCAGTATCGACAGGGACAGCACAGATACGCAGTATTTT
TRBJ2-3 | NA | NA | TRBV5-1 | CASSSGGAGALGDTQYF | TGCGCCAGCAGCTCAGGGGGAGCGGGGGCCCTAGGAGATACGCAGTATTTT
TRBJ2-7 | few | NA | TRBV6-2/TRBV6-3 | CASSYAPYEQYF | TGTGCCAGCAGTTACGCCCCCTACGAGCAGTACTTC
TRBJ1-5 | NA | NA | TRBV6-1 | CASSEYSGGPQHF | TGTGCCAGCAGTGAATATTCTGGCGGGCCCCAGCATTTT
TRBJ2-1 | NA | TRBD2 | TRBV20-1 | CSARTKRESYNEQFF | TGCAGTGCTAGAACCAAGCGGGAGTCCTACAATGAGCAGTTCTTC
TRBJ2-1 | NA | TRBD1 | TRBV5-8 | CASSPLTGAVGNEQFF | TGTGCCAGCAGCCCCTTGACAGGGGCGGTCGGCAATGAGCAGTTCTTC
TRBJ2-7 | NA | TRBD2 | TRBV19 | CASSRIAGGYEQYF | TGTGCCAGTAGTAGAATAGCGGGGGGCTACGAGCAGTACTTC
TRBJ1-5 | NA | NA | TRBV19 | CASSAARRNQPQHF | TGTGCCAGTAGTGCGGCCAGGCGAAATCAGCCCCAGCATTTT
TRBJ2-3 | few | TRBD2 | TRBV7-6 | CASSSPAGGFTDTQYF | TGTGCCAGCAGCTCCCCGGCGGGGGGCTTCACAGATACGCAGTATTTT
TRBJ1-1 | NA | NA | TRBV28 | CASSFPRRGNTEAFF | TGTGCCAGCAGTTTCCCCCGTAGGGGGAACACTGAAGCTTTCTTT
TRBJ2-7 | NA | NA | TRBV5-1 | CASSPESPIYEQYF | TGCGCCAGCAGCCCGGAAAGTCCGATCTACGAGCAGTACTTC
TRBJ2-7 | few | NA | TRBV10-2 | CASSPGLQHYEQYF | TGCGCCAGCAGTCCCGGGCTACAACACTACGAGCAGTACTTC
TRBJ2-1 | NA | NA | TRBV7-9 | CASSLAQGSSYNEQFF | TGTGCCAGCAGCTTAGCGCAGGGGAGCTCCTACAATGAGCAGTTCTTC
TRBJ2-1 | NA | TRBD2 | TRBV10-3 | CGTSGPYNEQFF | TGCGGTACTAGCGGACCCTACAATGAGCAGTTCTTC
TRBJ1-2 | NA | TRBD1 | TRBV30 | CAWSGPTGGVFVGYTF | TGTGCCTGGAGTGGCCCCACAGGGGGCGTTTTTGTAGGCTACACCTTC
TRBJ2-7 | NA | NA | TRBV4-3 | CASSQLQGKAREQYF | TGCGCCAGCAGCCAACTTCAGGGAAAGGCTCGCGAGCAGTACTTC
TRBJ2-2 | once | NA | TRBV20-1 | CSAGRWPNTGELFF | TGCAGTGCTGGCCGTTGGCCGAACACCGGGGAGCTGTTTTTT